The 28 T cell receptor beta chains in this list originate from one sample, sequenced in a study of technical replicates of blood from a handful of donors. Using immunoSEQ multiplex PCR, the repertoire was profiled, and TCRdb retains in-frame clones only, with some absent. The repertoire holds about 70,000 clones, with around 95% as singletons. What was sequenced was T cells isolated from PBMCs. The receptors derive from a human donor in good health.

J is TRBJ1-4 and V is TRBV4-3; maybe TRBD1 (5 bases). There are 14 residues in the CDR3. Germline CDR1 LGHNA, CDR2 YSLEER. Trimming stripped 7 bases from V and 5 bases from J, with 14 bases between. CDR3 in amino acids: CASNGGRTNEKLFF. The CDR3 DNA is TGCGCCAGCAACGGGGGACGGACAAATGAAAAACTGTTTTTT.

V usage is TRBV4-2 and J usage is TRBJ1-2; D is uncertain. Trimming shortened V by 1 base and J by 4 bases, and 13 bases separated the two germline ends. The CDR3 has 15 residues. Germline V CDR1 and CDR2: LGHNA, YNFKEQ. CDR3 DNA: TGTGCCAGCAGCCAAGGAGGTTCGGTTGGCTATGGCTACACCTTC. Its protein product is CASSQGGSVGYGYTF.

The J gene is TRBJ2-2, the V gene TRBV4-2; tentatively, D is TRBD2 (5 bases). The V end was cut by 6 bases, the J end by 0 bases, with 14 bases between. This CDR3 spans 16 amino acids. Germline V gene data show CDR1 as LGHNA and CDR2 as YNFKEQ. The CDR3 protein is CASSQKLAANTGELFF. CDR3 nucleotide sequence: TGTGCCAGCAGTCAGAAGCTAGCAGCGAACACCGGGGAGCTGTTTTTT.

The chain joins TRBV13 to TRBJ2-7; 7 bases map to TRBD2. The CDR3 is 15 residues long. Germline assignment: CDR1 PRHDT and CDR2 FYEKMQ (reference sequence). J gave up 2 bases and V 1 base, and 5 bases lay outside the gene matches. CDR3 sequence (DNA): TGTGCCAGCAGCTTAGATGGGCGGGAGACCTACGAGCAGTACTTC. Translation gives CASSLDGRETYEQYF.

This chain uses TRBV29-1 with TRBJ1-2, with a possible D match to TRBD1 (6 bases). The CDR3 contains 13 residues. The ends were cut back, 2 bases at V and 7 bases at J, with 14 bases in the middle. Per the germline V gene, CDR1 is SQVTM and CDR2 is ANQGSEA. The CDR3 DNA is TGCAGCGTTGAAAGAATCGGCAGGGGTGGCTACACCTTC. Residues: CSVERIGRGGYTF.

J is TRBJ1-1 and V is TRBV25-1; D gene uncertain. V shed 3 bases and J shed 2 bases, with 7 bases lying between them. Germline values: CDR1 MGHDK, CDR2 SYGVNS. This CDR3 is 13 amino acids long. In DNA form, the CDR3 reads TGTGCCAGCAGTGACGGAGGTAACACTGAAGCTTTCTTT. The encoded protein is CASSDGGNTEAFF.

V and J are TRBV27 and TRBJ1-2; D might be TRBD1 (6 bases). CDR1 MNHEY and CDR2 SMNVEV come from the germline V gene (reference sequence). V lost 1 base to trimming and J lost 2 bases, with 11 bases between them. There are 15 residues in the CDR3. The CDR3 DNA sequence: TGTGCCAGCAGTTTATTCCGTGGGGGCAACTATGGCTACACCTTC. It encodes CASSLFRGGNYGYTF.

The rearrangement joins TRBV7-9 to TRBJ1-1; tentative D call: TRBD1 (6 bases). Trimming shortened V by 11 bases and J by 7 bases, and 17 bases separated the two germline ends. The CDR3 has 12 amino acids. Germline V gene data show CDR1 as SEHNR and CDR2 as FQNEAQ (reference sequence). CDR3 DNA: TGTGCCCTCGACCTCGAGACAGGTGAAGCTTTCTTT. This translates into CALDLETGEAFF.

The genes are TRBV28 and TRBJ1-5; 12 bases align to TRBD1. The CDR3 covers 15 residues. The germline V gene has CDR1 MDHEN and CDR2 SYDVKM. After removal of 9 bases from V and 6 bases from J, the junction contained 9 bases not matched to a gene. In DNA, the CDR3 is TGTGCCAGTAACAAAGGGACAGGGGGCGTTCAGCCCCAGCATTTT. This translates into CASNKGTGGVQPQHF.

The chain employs TRBV28 and TRBJ1-3; no firm D call. This CDR3 region has 12 residues. The V end lost 6 bases, the J end lost 16 bases, and 19 bases lay between the germline ends. Germline CDR1 is MDHEN and CDR2 is SYDVKM. CDR3 in amino acids: CASRLPCCLVYF. The CDR3 region has the DNA TGTGCCAGCAGACTACCCTGCTGTTTGGTGTATTTT.

V is TRBV18 and J is TRBJ2-3; 9 bases map to TRBD2. V dropped 0 bases and J dropped 1; count of bases not matched to a gene: 2. This CDR3 contains 16 residues. CDR1 and CDR2 (germline): KGHSH, LQKENI. The CDR3 coding sequence is TGTGCCAGCTCACCACCGGGACTAGCAGGCACAGATACGCAGTATTTT. Protein: CASSPPGLAGTDTQYF.

V gene TRBV13 combines with J gene TRBJ1-4, with TRBD1 matching over 10 bases. The germline CDR1 and CDR2 sequences are PRHDT and FYEKMQ (reference sequence). This CDR3 has 18 residues. J gave up 6 bases and V 5 bases, and 15 bases lay outside the gene matches. This chain's CDR3 is CASSGRTGGGSWDEKLFF. In DNA form, the CDR3 reads TGTGCCAGCAGCGGGCGGACAGGGGGAGGAAGTTGGGATGAAAAACTGTTTTTT.

The chain combines TRBV20-1 with TRBJ2-1, with D perhaps TRBD2 (5 bases). The length of the CDR3 is 11 residues. V shed 5 bases and J shed 9 bases, with 11 bases lying between them. Germline assignment: CDR1 DFQATT and CDR2 SNEGSKA (reference sequence). CDR3 coding DNA: TGCAGTGCTCCTGATGGGAGTGAGCAGTTCTTC. Translated, it gives CSAPDGSEQFF.

This chain uses TRBV9 with TRBJ1-1, with a tentative D call TRBD1 (6 bases). Trimming cost V 4 bases and J 1 base, with 11 bases left between them. CDR3 length equals 14 residues. Germline values: CDR1 SGDLS, CDR2 YYNGEE. The CDR3 coding sequence is TGTGCCAGCAGCATCGGACAGCGGAACACTGAAGCTTTCTTT. This gives the protein CASSIGQRNTEAFF.

As DNA, the CDR3 is TGTGCCAGCTCACCATGGTCGACAGGGAAAGGCTACACCTTC. Its protein is CASSPWSTGKGYTF. The rearrangement uses TRBV18 and TRBJ1-2, with 7 bases matching TRBD1. Germline values: CDR1 KGHSH, CDR2 LQKENI. This CDR3 contains 14 residues. Unmatched junction bases numbered 8, after V lost 2 bases and J lost 8 bases.

The chain employs TRBV10-3 and TRBJ1-3, with D unclear. Germline loops: CDR1 ENHRY, CDR2 SYGVKD. This CDR3 comprises 15 residues. The V and J ends lost 8 bases and 0 bases respectively, with 14 bases between them. CDR3 sequence reads: CAIARGTNSGNTIYF. In DNA form, the CDR3 reads TGTGCCATCGCCCGCGGCACCAACTCTGGAAACACCATATATTTT.

The V and J genes are TRBV2 and TRBJ2-7, with a possible D match to TRBD1 (6 bases). From germline, CDR1 is SNHLY and CDR2 FYNNEI. V lost 5 bases and J lost 3, with 11 bases in between. This CDR3 is 13 amino acids long. DNA of the CDR3: TGTGCCAGCAGTCGGGACACAGACTACGAGCAGTACTTC. Its translation is CASSRDTDYEQYF.

This rearrangement joins TRBV25-1 to TRBJ2-7; no firm D call. The CDR3 length is 16 residues. Germline assignment: CDR1 MGHDK and CDR2 SYGVNS. The V end lost 2 bases, the J end lost 5 bases, and 19 bases lay between the germline ends. The CDR3 bases are TGTGCCAGCAGTGAAGCGCCTTCCGTTACCCGGGACGAGCAGTACTTC. Protein sequence: CASSEAPSVTRDEQYF.

The chain employs TRBV28 and TRBJ2-5, with 13 bases lining up with TRBD2. CDR1 and CDR2 from the germline V gene are MDHEN and SYDVKM. There are 16 residues in the CDR3. V trimming: 6 bases; J trimming: 4 bases; junction bases outside the gene matches: 8. CDR3 in amino acids: CASSPVRLAGGETQYF. The CDR3 DNA is TGTGCCAGCAGCCCGGTGCGACTAGCGGGAGGAGAGACCCAGTACTTC. Using reference TRBV28 and TRBJ2-5 for the parts outside the CDR3, the full variable domain is DVKVTQSSRYLVKRTGEKVFLECVQDMDHENMFWYRQDPGLGLRLIYFSYDVKMKEKGDIPEGYSVSREKKERFSLILESASTNQTSMYLCASSPVRLAGGETQYFGPGTRLLVL.

This clone was counted only a few times. The chain uses TRBV6-6 and TRBJ1-1; 9 bases line up with TRBD1. CDR1 is MNHNY, CDR2 SVGAGI, per germline (reference sequence). The junction had 5 bases not matched to a gene; V was cut back by 6 bases and J by 6 bases. The CDR3 totals 13 residues. CDR3 bases: TGTGCCAGCAGCTCCACAGGGGGCCCTGAAGCTTTCTTT. Its protein is CASSSTGGPEAFF.

V usage is TRBV10-3 and J usage is TRBJ1-4; no firm D call. Germline V lookup: CDR1 ENHRY, CDR2 SYGVKD. V lost 8 bases and J lost 0, with 13 bases in between. The CDR3 has 15 residues. CDR3 DNA: TGTGCCATCCCGGGGAAGGTGGCAACTAATGAAAAACTGTTTTTT. Translating gives CAIPGKVATNEKLFF.

This chain connects TRBV6-6 to TRBJ2-7; D might be TRBD2 (6 bases). CDR1 MNHNY and CDR2 SVGAGI come from the germline V gene (reference sequence). The CDR3 extends over 13 amino acids. The ends were cut back, 5 bases at V and 1 base at J, with 9 bases in the middle. CDR3 bases: TGTGCCAGCAGTGAGACTAGATCCTACGAGCAGTACTTC. It encodes CASSETRSYEQYF.

The J gene is TRBJ2-2, the V gene TRBV4-2, with 7 bases fitting TRBD1. V gave up 4 bases and J gave up 6 bases; unmatched junction bases: 5. CDR3 length: 14 amino acids. CDR1 and CDR2 (germline): LGHNA, YNFKEQ. CDR3 loop: CASSPPTGPGELFF. For the CDR3, the DNA is TGTGCCAGCAGCCCCCCGACAGGGCCCGGGGAGCTGTTTTTT.

The chain is built from TRBV2 and TRBJ1-5; possible D gene TRBD1, 5 bases. The CDR3 spans 13 residues. Trimming took off 6 bases at V and 2 bases at J, with 8 bases between the two ends. Looked up from germline, CDR1 is SNHLY and CDR2 is FYNNEI. The CDR3, as DNA: TGTGCCAGCAGGGGGGAGGGCAATCAGCCCCAGCATTTT. This codes for CASRGEGNQPQHF.

The chain combines TRBV6-5 with TRBJ1-2; TRBD1 might be the D (5 bases). CDR1 and CDR2 (germline): MNHEY, SVGAGI. This CDR3 contains 12 residues. Deletions cut 5 bases from V and 6 bases from J, with 10 bases between. This chain's CDR3 is CASSQGLDGYTF. The CDR3 nucleotides read TGTGCCAGCAGTCAGGGATTAGATGGCTACACCTTC.

V and J are TRBV18 and TRBJ2-5; 12 positions match TRBD2. CDR3 size: 15 residues. V lost 3 bases, J lost 5 bases, and 4 bases stayed unmatched. Germline values: CDR1 KGHSH, CDR2 LQKENI. The CDR3 DNA reads TGTGCCAGCTCACCGCTGACTAGCGGGAGTGAGACCCAGTACTTC. It yields the protein CASSPLTSGSETQYF.

CDR3 nucleotide sequence: TGTGCCAGCAGCCAAGATAGCGGGAGAAATGAGCAGTTCTTC. Translating it yields CASSQDSGRNEQFF. This chain links TRBV4-2 with TRBJ2-1; 9 nucleotides agree with TRBD2. The CDR3 has 14 amino acids. CDR1 LGHNA and CDR2 YNFKEQ come from the germline V gene. J lost 7 bases, V lost 0 bases, and 1 base had no gene match.

The rearrangement joins TRBV6-5 to TRBJ1-1, with 7 bases fitting TRBD1. The CDR3 has 15 amino acids. Germline CDR1 and CDR2: MNHEY and SVGAGI. Unmatched junction bases numbered 4, after V lost 2 bases and J lost 1 base. CDR3: CASSYDRAGNTEAFF. Written as DNA, the CDR3 is TGTGCCAGCAGTTACGACAGGGCGGGGAACACTGAAGCTTTCTTT.